A selection of T cell receptor beta chains follows, all from one sample in a study of identical twins. TCRdb passed the 5' RACE reads through MiXCR, listing each CDR3 protein once. The table includes under 500,000 distinct CDR3 sequences, 13% to 15% detected once. These data also featured in a second study, about yellow fever vaccine responses in identical twins.

Sequencing was performed on CD4+ T cells sorted from blood. Receptor source: a woman between 18 and 30 years old in good health. Each CDR3 is given with its conserved first and last residue. D genes are given only for firm matches. The size of a clone is reported for some rows only, either as once, few or many, or as a class for expanded clones.

d_call | j_call | v_call | clone_size | cdr3_nt | cdr3_aa
- | TRBJ2-2 | TRBV20-1 | few | TGCAGTGCTACACCGGGACACTCTAGCGGGGAGCTGTTTTTT | CSATPGHSSGELFF
TRBD2 | TRBJ2-1 | TRBV6-7 | - | TGTGCCAGCAGCCCATGCTTAGCGGGGACCTACAATGAGCAGTTCTTC | CASSPCLAGTYNEQFF
- | TRBJ1-3 | TRBV28 | few | TGTGCCAGTAACGGGCTAGGCTCTGGAAACACCATATATTTT | CASNGLGSGNTIYF
TRBD1 | TRBJ2-5 | TRBV29-1 | - | TGCAGCGTTGTAACCAGGGGGCAAGAGACCCAGTACTTC | CSVVTRGQETQYF
TRBD1 | TRBJ2-3 | TRBV27 | few | TGTGCCAGCAGTTTTTTAAGAGGGGGCAGCACAGATACGCAGTATTTT | CASSFLRGGSTDTQYF
- | TRBJ2-5 | TRBV5-1 | many | TGCGCCAGCAGCTTGTTCTCCGTGAGTGGGGAGACCCAGTACTTC | CASSLFSVSGETQYF
TRBD2 | TRBJ2-1 | TRBV20-1 | - | TGCAGTGCTAGAGATCGGGTTAGCGGGGGGGCCCCGGAGCAGTTCTTC | CSARDRVSGGAPEQFF
TRBD1 | TRBJ2-7 | TRBV7-9 | few | TGTGCCAGCACCCGAACAGGGGCAGTCTCCTACGAGCAGTACTTC | CASTRTGAVSYEQYF
- | TRBJ2-5 | TRBV12-3/TRBV12-4 | - | TGTGCCAGCAGTTTCAGGCGGAATAGGGAGACCCAGTACTTC | CASSFRRNRETQYF
TRBD2 | TRBJ2-1 | TRBV28 | few | TGTGCCAGCACCTACCTAGCGGGGGGACCAGGGGGGCAGTTCTTC | CASTYLAGGPGGQFF
TRBD1 | TRBJ2-7 | TRBV7-9 | - | TGTGCCAGCAGGGAAACAGGGGCCTTCTACGAGCAGTACTTC | CASRETGAFYEQYF
TRBD2 | TRBJ2-7 | TRBV5-1 | - | TGCGCCAGCAGCCAACGCCTAGCGGGGGCCCTCTCCTACGAGCAGTACTTC | CASSQRLAGALSYEQYF
TRBD2 | TRBJ2-5 | TRBV15 | few | TGTGCCACCAGCAGGTCCGGGACTAGCGGGAGGCAACTTTACCAAGAGACCCAGTACTTC | CATSRSGTSGRQLYQETQYF
- | TRBJ2-3 | TRBV9 | - | TGTGCCAGCAGCATCCGGGCTAGCGCAGAAGCAGATACGCAGTATTTT | CASSIRASAEADTQYF
TRBD2 | TRBJ2-7 | TRBV3-1 | few | TGTGCCAGCAGGAATAGCGGGGAGAGGGAGCAGTACTTC | CASRNSGEREQYF
TRBD1 | TRBJ1-5 | TRBV7-8 | few | TGTGCCAGCAGCTCCCGACAGGGCCAGCCCCAGCATTTT | CASSSRQGQPQHF
TRBD1 | TRBJ2-5 | TRBV11-2 | few | TGTGCCAGCAGGCCGCCGGGACAGGGGGCTTCGACCCAGTACTTC | CASRPPGQGASTQYF
TRBD2 | TRBJ2-3 | TRBV2 | - | TGTGCCAGCAGTCTAGGACTAGGGGACTACACAGATACGCAGTATTTT | CASSLGLGDYTDTQYF
TRBD1 | TRBJ2-3 | TRBV20-1 | - | TGCAGTGCTAGAGTGACAGGGGTATCGACAGATACGCAGTATTTT | CSARVTGVSTDTQYF
- | TRBJ2-3 | TRBV29-1 | many | TGCAGCGTGGTACTGGGGGATACGCAGTATTTT | CSVVLGDTQYF
TRBD2 | TRBJ2-3 | TRBV7-9 | - | TGTGCAGTGAGCGGGAGTGGGTCAGATACGCAGTATTTT | CAVSGSGSDTQYF
- | TRBJ2-3 | TRBV4-1 | - | TGCGCCAGCAGCCAAGACTTCCATGGCACAGATACGCAGTATTTT | CASSQDFHGTDTQYF
- | TRBJ2-1 | TRBV16 | many | TGTGCCAGCAGCCCCATATCAAATCTCGCCTCGGGTGAGCAGTTCTTC | CASSPISNLASGEQFF